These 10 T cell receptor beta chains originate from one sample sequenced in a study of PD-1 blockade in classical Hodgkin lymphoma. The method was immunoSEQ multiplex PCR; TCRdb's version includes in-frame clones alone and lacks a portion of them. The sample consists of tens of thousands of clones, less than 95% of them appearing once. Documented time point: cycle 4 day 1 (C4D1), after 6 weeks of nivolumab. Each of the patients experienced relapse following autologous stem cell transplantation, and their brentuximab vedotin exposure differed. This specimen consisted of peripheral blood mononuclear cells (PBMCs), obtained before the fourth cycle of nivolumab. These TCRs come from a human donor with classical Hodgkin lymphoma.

The CDR3 region is CASRGQETGNTIYF. For the CDR3, the DNA is TGTGCCAGCAGGGGGCAGGAAACTGGAAACACCATATATTTT. The gene calls are TRBV28 and TRBJ1-3, with D possibly matching TRBD1 (5 bases). V gave up 6 bases and J gave up 2 bases, with 11 bases separating them. CDR3 length: 14 amino acids. Germline CDR1 and CDR2: MDHEN and SYDVKM.

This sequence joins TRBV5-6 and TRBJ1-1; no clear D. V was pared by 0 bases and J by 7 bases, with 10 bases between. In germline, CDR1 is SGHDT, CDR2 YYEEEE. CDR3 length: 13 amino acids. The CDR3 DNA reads TGTGCCAGCAGCTTGGGTTCCGGGAATGAAGCTTTCTTT. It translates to CASSLGSGNEAFF.

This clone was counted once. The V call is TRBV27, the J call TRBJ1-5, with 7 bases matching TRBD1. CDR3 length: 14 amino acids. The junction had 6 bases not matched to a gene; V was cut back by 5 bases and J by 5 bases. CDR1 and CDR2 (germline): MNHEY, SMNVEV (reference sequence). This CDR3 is CASSLQGGDQPQHF. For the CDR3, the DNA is TGTGCCAGCAGTCTCCAGGGGGGGGATCAGCCCCAGCATTTT.

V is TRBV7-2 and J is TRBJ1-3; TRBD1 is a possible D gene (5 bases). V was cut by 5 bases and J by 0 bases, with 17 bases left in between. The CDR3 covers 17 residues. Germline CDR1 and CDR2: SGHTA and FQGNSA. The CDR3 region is CASSPRGGLISGNTIYF. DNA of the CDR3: TGTGCCAGCAGCCCCCGGGGGGGACTGATCTCTGGAAACACCATATATTTT.

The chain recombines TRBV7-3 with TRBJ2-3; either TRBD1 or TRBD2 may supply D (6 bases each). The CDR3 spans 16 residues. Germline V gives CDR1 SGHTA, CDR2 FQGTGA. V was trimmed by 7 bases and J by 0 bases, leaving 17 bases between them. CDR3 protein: CASIFGRGASTDTQYF. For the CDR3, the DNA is TGTGCCAGCATTTTCGGAAGGGGGGCGAGCACAGATACGCAGTATTTT.

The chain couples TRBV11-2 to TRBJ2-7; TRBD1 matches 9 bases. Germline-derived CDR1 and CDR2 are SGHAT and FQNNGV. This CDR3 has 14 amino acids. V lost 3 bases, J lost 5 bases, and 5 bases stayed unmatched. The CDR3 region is CASSFGTGLHEQYF. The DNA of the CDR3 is TGTGCCAGCAGCTTTGGGACAGGGTTGCACGAGCAGTACTTC.

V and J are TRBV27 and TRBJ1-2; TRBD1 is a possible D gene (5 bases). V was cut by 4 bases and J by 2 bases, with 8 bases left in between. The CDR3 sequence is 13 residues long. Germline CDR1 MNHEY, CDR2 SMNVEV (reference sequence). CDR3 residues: CASSWDGNYGYTF. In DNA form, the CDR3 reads TGTGCCAGCAGTTGGGACGGCAACTATGGCTACACCTTC.

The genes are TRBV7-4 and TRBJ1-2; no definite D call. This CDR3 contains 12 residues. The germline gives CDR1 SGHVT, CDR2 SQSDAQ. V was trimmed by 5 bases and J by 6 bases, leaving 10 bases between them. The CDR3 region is CASSPRRDGYTF. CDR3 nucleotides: TGTGCCAGCAGCCCCAGACGGGATGGCTACACCTTC.

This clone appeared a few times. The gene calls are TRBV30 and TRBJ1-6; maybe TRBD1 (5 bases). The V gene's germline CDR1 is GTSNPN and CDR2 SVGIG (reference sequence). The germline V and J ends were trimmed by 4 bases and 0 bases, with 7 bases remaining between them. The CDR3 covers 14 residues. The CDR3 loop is CAWNRGSYNSPLHF. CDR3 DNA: TGTGCCTGGAATAGGGGCTCCTATAATTCACCCCTCCACTTT.

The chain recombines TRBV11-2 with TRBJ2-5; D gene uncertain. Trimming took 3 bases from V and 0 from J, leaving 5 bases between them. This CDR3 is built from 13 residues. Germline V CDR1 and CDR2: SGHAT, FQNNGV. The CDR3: CASSLGYQETQYF. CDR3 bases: TGTGCCAGCAGCTTGGGATACCAAGAGACCCAGTACTTC. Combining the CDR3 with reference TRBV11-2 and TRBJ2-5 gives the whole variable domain EAGVAQSPRYKIIEKRQSVAFWCNPISGHATLYWYQQILGQGPKLLIQFQNNGVVDDSQLPKDRFSAERLKGVDSTLKIQPAKLEDSAVYLCASSLGYQETQYFGPGTRLLVL.